A selection of T cell receptor beta chains follows, all from one sample in a study of cytomegalovirus exposure and HLA in healthy donors. Clones were read by immunoSEQ multiplex PCR, and TCRdb kept only the in-frame ones, dropping some. The top ten clones hold more than 9.5% of a sample with about 40,000 clones, roughly 85% of them seen once. The sequencing input was PBMCs. These receptors originate from a middle-aged woman in good health and CMV-seropositive. Each CDR3 is given without its conserved first and last residue. Fields, in order: CDR3 protein, J gene, clone size, D gene, CDR3 length, V gene. D genes are given only for firm matches. Clone size, where shown, is once, few, many, or a class for clones that have expanded.

CDR3: ASSPDRSNQPQH; J: TRBJ1-5; size: -; D: -; length: 12; V: TRBV5-5
CDR3: ASTSPPGTGELF; J: TRBJ2-2; size: -; D: -; length: 12; V: TRBV7-2
CDR3: ASSQGQGHEKLF; J: TRBJ1-4; size: -; D: TRBD1; length: 12; V: TRBV7-9
CDR3: ASSDSSKSNEQY; J: TRBJ2-7; size: -; D: -; length: 12; V: TRBV25-1
CDR3: ASSSDGDQPQH; J: TRBJ1-5; size: once; D: -; length: 11; V: TRBV7-2
CDR3: ASSQASRAF; J: TRBJ1-1; size: -; D: -; length: 9; V: TRBV4-1
CDR3: ASSDQVGETQY; J: TRBJ2-5; size: -; D: -; length: 11; V: TRBV2
CDR3: ASSVGVAGNTIY; J: TRBJ1-3; size: -; D: -; length: 12; V: TRBV9
CDR3: ASSPNGRGNNYGYT; J: TRBJ1-2; size: -; D: -; length: 14; V: TRBV19
CDR3: ASGLPGGAVNEQF; J: TRBJ2-1; size: once; D: TRBD2; length: 13; V: TRBV12-5
CDR3: ASSSRDRGSGANVLT; J: TRBJ2-6; size: -; D: TRBD1; length: 15; V: TRBV7-9
CDR3: ASSLVGGGGTQY; J: TRBJ2-5; size: -; D: -; length: 12; V: TRBV7-2
CDR3: ASRPDRGWNSPLH; J: TRBJ1-6; size: -; D: TRBD1; length: 13; V: TRBV6-6
CDR3: ASAGNQPQH; J: TRBJ1-5; size: once; D: -; length: 9; V: TRBV28
CDR3: ASSKEDCQGQGLPQH; J: TRBJ1-5; size: -; D: -; length: 15; V: TRBV21-1
CDR3: ASSPQGQSGTDTQY; J: TRBJ2-3; size: -; D: TRBD1; length: 14; V: TRBV18